This TCR beta chain was found in a study of neurological immune-mediated disorders. This clonotype has at least ten counts. The method for making cDNA was 5'RACE, and it used 10-nucleotide random UMIs. Via MiXCR, TCRdb re-called the 5' RACE reads, giving one row per CDR3 protein. Among 71,000 or so distinct CDR3 sequences, roughly an eighth were seen once, and the ten largest hold 3.5% to 5.5%. Stated time point: longitudinal time-point 1 (baseline). CDR1 is SGHVS and CDR2 is FQNEAQ in the germline V gene. This CDR3 has 15 residues. Trimming cost V 6 bases and J 2 bases, with 16 bases left between them.

The clonotype comes from a female donor with HTLV-1-associated myelopathy (HAM/TSP). The specimen sequenced was PBMCs. The rearrangement uses TRBV7-8 and TRBJ2-5, with D perhaps being TRBD1 or TRBD2 (5 bases each). The CDR3 coding sequence is TGTGCCAGCAGGGCAGGGAGATGGGCTCAAGAGACCCAGTACTTC. Translated: CASRAGRWAQETQYF. Complete variable domain (other parts from reference TRBV7-8 and TRBJ2-5): GAGVSQSPRYKVAKRGQDVALRCDPISGHVSLFWYQQALGQGPEFLTYFQNEAQLDKSGLPSDRFFAERPEGSVSTLKIQRTQQEDSAVYLCASRAGRWAQETQYFGPGTRLLVL.